One sample yielded the 14 T cell receptor beta chains listed below, sequenced in a study of blood T cell repertoires in COVID-19. Data came from immunoSEQ multiplex PCR; TCRdb stores just in-frame clones and leaves some out. Here the sample spans a few hundred thousand clones, around 85% being singletons. Sequencing was done on a sample of PBMCs or T cells enriched from blood (not recorded which). The source of these receptors is a woman between 50 and 59 years old who had recovered from COVID-19.

The chain recombines TRBV20-1 with TRBJ2-1; D not certain. The V gene lost 3 bases and the J gene lost 0 bases, with 12 bases spanning the gap. Per the germline V gene, CDR1 is DFQATT and CDR2 is SNEGSKA (reference sequence). This CDR3 contains 15 residues. CDR3 loop: CSASTSESSYNEQFF. Written as DNA, the CDR3 is TGCAGTGCTAGTACCAGCGAGAGCTCCTACAATGAGCAGTTCTTC.

The chain couples TRBV10-3 to TRBJ2-1; 9 bases agree with TRBD2. Losses at the gene ends were 8 bases for V and 10 bases for J; bases not matched to a gene: 9. This CDR3 is built from 13 residues. The germline gives CDR1 ENHRY, CDR2 SYGVKD. Here the CDR3 DNA reads TGTGCCATCCACGATAGCGGGAGTGGGGAGCAGTTCTTC. Translating it yields CAIHDSGSGEQFF.

The chain recombines TRBV28 with TRBJ1-2; D is unresolved. Germline CDR1 reads MDHEN; CDR2 reads SYDVKM. The V end was cut by 6 bases, the J end by 1 base, with 6 bases between. This CDR3 is built from 12 residues. CDR3 loop: CASSAYNYGYTF. The CDR3 DNA reads as TGTGCCAGCAGCGCCTATAACTATGGCTACACCTTC.

This clone was seen only once. The chain combines TRBV30 with TRBJ2-7; D might be TRBD2 (6 bases). Germline V gives CDR1 GTSNPN, CDR2 SVGIG (reference sequence). This CDR3 region has 14 residues. Trimming left V 2 bases short and J 2 bases short, with 13 bases between. The CDR3: CAWSRGLAPYEQYF. CDR3 DNA sequence: TGTGCCTGGAGTAGGGGACTGGCCCCCTACGAGCAGTACTTC.

The rearrangement uses TRBV19 and TRBJ1-5; 7 bases are shared with TRBD1. This CDR3 has 15 residues. Unmatched junction bases numbered 5, after V lost 6 bases and J lost 0 bases. Germline-derived CDR1 and CDR2 are LNHDA and SQIVND (reference sequence). The CDR3 coding sequence is TGTGCCAGTAGCCCTGGGACAGCTAGCAATCAGCCCCAGCATTTT. Translation gives CASSPGTASNQPQHF.

V usage is TRBV6-4 and J usage is TRBJ1-3; the D is unclear. Germline CDR1 MRHNA, CDR2 SNTAGT. V dropped 0 bases and J dropped 0 bases, with 9 bases sitting between them. This CDR3 spans 16 amino acids. CDR3 nucleotide sequence: TGTGCCAGCAGTGACTCGATTTACTACTCTGGAAACACCATATATTTT. Amino acid sequence: CASSDSIYYSGNTIYF.

Remarks on this clone: This specimen includes other DNA sequences encoding the same CDR3. V and J are TRBV2 and TRBJ1-1; 8 bases line up with TRBD1. This CDR3 region has 14 residues. Germline loops: CDR1 SNHLY, CDR2 FYNNEI. Trimming at V came to 4 bases and at J to 1 base, leaving 2 bases not matched to a gene. DNA of the CDR3: TGTGCCAGCAGTGCCGACAGGGGGAACACTGAAGCTTTCTTT. Its translation is CASSADRGNTEAFF.

This chain joins TRBV5-1 and TRBJ2-7; tentatively, D is TRBD2 (6 bases). V was pared by 3 bases and J by 3 bases, with 10 bases between. Germline values: CDR1 SGHRS, CDR2 YFSETQ. This CDR3 comprises 13 residues. DNA for the CDR3: TGCGCCAGCAGCTGGGACTTATACTACGAGCAGTACTTC. Translation: CASSWDLYYEQYF.

V and J are TRBV28 and TRBJ1-3; maybe TRBD1 (5 bases). V lost 6 bases and J 0 bases, leaving 9 bases between the germline ends. Germline V gives CDR1 MDHEN, CDR2 SYDVKM. The CDR3 contains 14 residues. Written as DNA, the CDR3 is TGTGCCAGCAGGGGGGGAAACTCTGGAAACACCATATATTTT. As protein: CASRGGNSGNTIYF.

The V call is TRBV27, the J call TRBJ2-7, with TRBD2 matching over 14 bases. Trimming removed 6 bases from V and 5 bases from J; junction bases left unmatched: 6. The germline CDR1 and CDR2 sequences are MNHEY and SMNVEV (reference sequence). This CDR3 comprises 15 residues. CDR3 bases: TGTGCCAGCAGCAGGGGACTAGCGGGAGTAAACGAGCAGTACTTC. It codes for CASSRGLAGVNEQYF.

The chain joins TRBV18 to TRBJ2-3; unclear D gene. The V gene lost 5 bases and the J gene lost 6 bases, with 9 bases spanning the gap. The germline V gene encodes CDR1 KGHSH and CDR2 LQKENI. This CDR3 spans 12 amino acids. The CDR3 loop is CASSSNVDTQYF. CDR3 coding DNA: TGTGCCAGCTCAAGCAATGTGGATACGCAGTATTTT.

The table lists this clone with a count of one. The chain combines TRBV9 with TRBJ2-7, with D possibly being TRBD2 (5 bases). The germline gives CDR1 SGDLS, CDR2 YYNGEE. Trimming stripped 0 bases from V and 4 bases from J, with 11 bases between. This CDR3 has 14 residues. DNA of the CDR3: TGTGCCAGCAGCGTAGGGGAGCCACCATACGAGCAGTACTTC. This encodes CASSVGEPPYEQYF.

J is TRBJ2-7 and V is TRBV18; TRBD2 matches at 7 bases. CDR1 and CDR2 from the germline V gene are KGHSH and LQKENI. J lost 7 bases, V lost 3 bases, and 9 bases had no gene match. This CDR3 has 14 residues. The CDR3 nucleotides are TGTGCCAGCTCACCGCAGGGAGGGCCGAAAGAGCAGTACTTC. Its protein is CASSPQGGPKEQYF.

This chain uses TRBV5-1 with TRBJ1-2; the match to TRBD1 covers 8 bases. Germline CDR1 is SGHRS and CDR2 is YFSETQ. CDR3 length: 14 residues. V dropped 0 bases and J dropped 3; count of bases not matched to a gene: 1. In DNA form, the CDR3 reads TGCGCCAGCAGCTTGGAGGGACAGGACTATGGCTACACCTTC. This gives the protein CASSLEGQDYGYTF.